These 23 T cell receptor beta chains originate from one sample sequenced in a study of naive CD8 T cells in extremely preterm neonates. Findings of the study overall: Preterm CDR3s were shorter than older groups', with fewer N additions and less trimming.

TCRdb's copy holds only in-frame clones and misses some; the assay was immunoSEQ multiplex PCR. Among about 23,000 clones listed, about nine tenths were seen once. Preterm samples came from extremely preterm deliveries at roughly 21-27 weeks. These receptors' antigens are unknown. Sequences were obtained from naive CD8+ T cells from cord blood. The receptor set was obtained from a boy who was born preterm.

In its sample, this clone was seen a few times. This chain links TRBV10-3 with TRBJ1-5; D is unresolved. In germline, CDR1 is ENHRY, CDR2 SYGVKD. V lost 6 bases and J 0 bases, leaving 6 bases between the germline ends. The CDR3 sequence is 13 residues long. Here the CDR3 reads CAIREYSNQPQHF. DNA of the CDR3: TGTGCCATCAGGGAATATAGCAATCAGCCCCAGCATTTT.

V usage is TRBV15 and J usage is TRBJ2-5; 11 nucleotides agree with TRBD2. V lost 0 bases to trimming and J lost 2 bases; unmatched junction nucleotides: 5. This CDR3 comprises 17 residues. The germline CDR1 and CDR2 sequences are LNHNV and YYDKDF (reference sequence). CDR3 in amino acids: CATSRDWRLAGQETQYF. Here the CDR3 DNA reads TGTGCCACCAGCAGAGATTGGAGACTAGCGGGGCAAGAGACCCAGTACTTC.

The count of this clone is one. CDR3 coding DNA: TGTGCCTGGAAAGGGGGCTATGGCTACACCTTC. This encodes CAWKGGYGYTF. The chain uses TRBV30 and TRBJ1-2; possibly TRBD1 for D (6 bases). V was shortened by 4 bases and J by 4 bases, with 7 bases between the two germline ends. The length of the CDR3 is 11 residues. The V gene's germline CDR1 is GTSNPN and CDR2 SVGIG (reference sequence). The whole variable domain, filled in from reference TRBV30 and TRBJ1-2, reads SQTIHQWPATLVQPVGSPLSLECTVEGTSNPNLYWYRQAAGRGLQLLFYSVGIGQISSEVPQNLSASRPQDRQFILSSKKLLLSDSGFYLCAWKGGYGYTFGSGTRLTVV.

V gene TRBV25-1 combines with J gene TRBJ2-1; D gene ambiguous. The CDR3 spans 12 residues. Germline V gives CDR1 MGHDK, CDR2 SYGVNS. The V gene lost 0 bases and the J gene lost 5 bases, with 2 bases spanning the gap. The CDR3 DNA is TGTGCCAGCAGTGAATACAACAATGAGCAGTTCTTC. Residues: CASSEYNNEQFF.

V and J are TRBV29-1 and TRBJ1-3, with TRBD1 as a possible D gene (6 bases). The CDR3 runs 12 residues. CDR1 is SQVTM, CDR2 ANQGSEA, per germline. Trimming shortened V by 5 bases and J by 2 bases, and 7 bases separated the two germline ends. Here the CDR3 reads CSVRDTGNTIYF. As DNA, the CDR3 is TGCAGCGTTAGGGACACTGGAAACACCATATATTTT.

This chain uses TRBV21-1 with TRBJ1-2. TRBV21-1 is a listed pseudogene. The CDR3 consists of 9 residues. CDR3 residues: CASMRGYTF. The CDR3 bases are TGTGCCAGCATGCGAGGCTACACCTTC.

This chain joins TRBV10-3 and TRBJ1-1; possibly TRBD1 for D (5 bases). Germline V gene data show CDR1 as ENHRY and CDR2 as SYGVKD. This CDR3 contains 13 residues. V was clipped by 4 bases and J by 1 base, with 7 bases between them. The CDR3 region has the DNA TGTGCCATCAGTGCCGGACAGAACACTGAAGCTTTCTTT. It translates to CAISAGQNTEAFF.

This CDR3 is CASSYSGGAFF. CDR3 sequence (DNA): TGTGCCAGCAGCTATAGCGGGGGGGCTTTCTTC. The V call is TRBV7-9, the J call TRBJ2-1, with TRBD2 identical over 11 bases. Trimming at V came to 4 bases and at J to 16 bases, leaving 3 bases not matched to a gene. Germline CDR1 SEHNR, CDR2 FQNEAQ (reference sequence). This CDR3 has 11 amino acids.

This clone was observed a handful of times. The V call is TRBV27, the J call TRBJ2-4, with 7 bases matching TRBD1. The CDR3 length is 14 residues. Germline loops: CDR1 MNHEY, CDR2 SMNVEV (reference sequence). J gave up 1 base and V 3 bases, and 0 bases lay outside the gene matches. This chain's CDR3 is CASSLDRAKNIQYF. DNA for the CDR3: TGTGCCAGCAGTTTGGACAGGGCCAAAAACATTCAGTACTTC.

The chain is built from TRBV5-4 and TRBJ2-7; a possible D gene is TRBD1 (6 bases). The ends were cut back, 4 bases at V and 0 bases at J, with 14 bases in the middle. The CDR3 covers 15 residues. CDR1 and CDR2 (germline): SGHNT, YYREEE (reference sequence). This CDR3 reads CASSQDLDSSYEQYF. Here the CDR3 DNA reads TGTGCCAGCAGCCAAGATCTGGACAGCTCCTACGAGCAGTACTTC.

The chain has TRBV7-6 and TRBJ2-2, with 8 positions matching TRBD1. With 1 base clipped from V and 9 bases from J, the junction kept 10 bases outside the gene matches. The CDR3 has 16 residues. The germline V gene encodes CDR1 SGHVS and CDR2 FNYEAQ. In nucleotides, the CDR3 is TGTGCCAGCAGCTTAGAATGGGGGACAGGTCTCCGGGAGCTGTTTTTT. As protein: CASSLEWGTGLRELFF.

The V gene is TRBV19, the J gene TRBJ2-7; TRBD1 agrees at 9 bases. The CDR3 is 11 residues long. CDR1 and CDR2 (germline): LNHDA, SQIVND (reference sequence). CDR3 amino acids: CGTGQGNEQYF. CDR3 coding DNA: TGTGGTACGGGACAGGGAAACGAGCAGTACTTC. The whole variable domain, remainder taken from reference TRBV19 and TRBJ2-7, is DGGITQSPKYLFRKEGQNVTLSCEQNLNHDAMYWYRQDPGQGLRLIYYSQIVNDFQKGDIAEGYSVSREKKESFPLTVTSAQKNPTAFYLCGTGQGNEQYFGPGTRLTVT.

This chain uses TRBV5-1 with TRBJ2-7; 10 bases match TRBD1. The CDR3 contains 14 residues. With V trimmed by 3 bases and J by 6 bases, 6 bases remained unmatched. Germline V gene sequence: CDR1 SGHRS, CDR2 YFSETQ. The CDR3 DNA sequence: TGCGCCAGCAGCTCGGGACAGGGGTTGCTCGAGCAGTACTTC. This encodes CASSSGQGLLEQYF.

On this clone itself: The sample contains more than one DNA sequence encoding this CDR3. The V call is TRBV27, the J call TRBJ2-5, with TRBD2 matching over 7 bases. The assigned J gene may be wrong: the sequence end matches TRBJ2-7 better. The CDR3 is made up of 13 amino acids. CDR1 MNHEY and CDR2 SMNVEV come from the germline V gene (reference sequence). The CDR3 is CASSLGGGYEQYF. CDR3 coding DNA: TGTGCCAGCAGTTTGGGGGGGGGCTACGAGCAGTACTTC.

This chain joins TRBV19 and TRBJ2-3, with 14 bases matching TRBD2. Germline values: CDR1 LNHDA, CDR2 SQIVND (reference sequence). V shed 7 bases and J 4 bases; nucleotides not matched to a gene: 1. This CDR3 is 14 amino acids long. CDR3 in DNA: TGTGCCAGTAAGGGACTAGCGGGGGCAGATACGCAGTATTTT. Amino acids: CASKGLAGADTQYF. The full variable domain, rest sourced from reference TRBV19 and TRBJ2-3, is DGGITQSPKYLFRKEGQNVTLSCEQNLNHDAMYWYRQDPGQGLRLIYYSQIVNDFQKGDIAEGYSVSREKKESFPLTVTSAQKNPTAFYLCASKGLAGADTQYFGPGTRLTVL.

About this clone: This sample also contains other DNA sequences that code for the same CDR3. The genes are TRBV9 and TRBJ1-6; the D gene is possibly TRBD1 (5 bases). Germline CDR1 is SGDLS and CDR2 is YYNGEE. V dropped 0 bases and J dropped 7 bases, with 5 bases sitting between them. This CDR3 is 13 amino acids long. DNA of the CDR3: TGTGCCAGCAGCGTAGAGGGGAATTCACCCCTCCACTTT. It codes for CASSVEGNSPLHF.

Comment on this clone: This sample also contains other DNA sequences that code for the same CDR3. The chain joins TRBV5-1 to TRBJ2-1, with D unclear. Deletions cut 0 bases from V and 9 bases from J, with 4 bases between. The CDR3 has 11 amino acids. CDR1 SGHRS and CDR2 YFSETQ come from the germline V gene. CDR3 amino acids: CASSLGGEQFF. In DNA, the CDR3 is TGCGCCAGCAGCTTGGGGGGTGAGCAGTTCTTC.

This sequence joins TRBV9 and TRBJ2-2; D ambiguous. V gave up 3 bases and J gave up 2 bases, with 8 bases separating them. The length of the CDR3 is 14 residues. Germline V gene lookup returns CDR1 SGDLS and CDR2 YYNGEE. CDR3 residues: CASSGPDNTGELFF. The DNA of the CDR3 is TGTGCCAGCAGCGGCCCCGACAACACCGGGGAGCTGTTTTTT.

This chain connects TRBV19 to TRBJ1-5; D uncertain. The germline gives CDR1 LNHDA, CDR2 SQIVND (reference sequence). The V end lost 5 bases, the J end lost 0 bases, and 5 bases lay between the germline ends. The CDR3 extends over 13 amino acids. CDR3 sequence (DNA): TGTGCCAGTAGTCCATATAGCAATCAGCCCCAGCATTTT. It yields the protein CASSPYSNQPQHF.

CDR3 region: CASSLGGGYTF. The CDR3 bases are TGTGCCAGCAGCTTGGGCGGGGGCTACACCTTC. This sequence joins TRBV5-6 and TRBJ1-2; D not resolved. Trimming removed 0 bases from V and 8 bases from J, with 5 bases in between. Germline V gene lookup returns CDR1 SGHDT and CDR2 YYEEEE. This CDR3 is built from 11 residues.

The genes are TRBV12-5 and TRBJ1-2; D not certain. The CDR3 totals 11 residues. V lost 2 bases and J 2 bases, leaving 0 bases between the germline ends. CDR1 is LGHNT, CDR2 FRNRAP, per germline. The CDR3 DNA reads TGTGCTAGTGGTTTGAACTATGGCTACACCTTC. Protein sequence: CASGLNYGYTF.

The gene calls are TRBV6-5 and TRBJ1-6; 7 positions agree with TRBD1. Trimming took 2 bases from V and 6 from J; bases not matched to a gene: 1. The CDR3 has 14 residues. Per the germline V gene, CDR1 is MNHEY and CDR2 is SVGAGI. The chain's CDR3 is CASSYDRVNSPLHF. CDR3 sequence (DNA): TGTGCCAGCAGTTACGACAGGGTTAATTCACCCCTCCACTTT.

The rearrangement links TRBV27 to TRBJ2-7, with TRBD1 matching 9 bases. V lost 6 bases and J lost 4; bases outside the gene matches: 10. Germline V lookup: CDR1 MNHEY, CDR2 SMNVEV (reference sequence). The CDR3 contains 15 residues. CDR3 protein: CASSPSGTGPYEQYF. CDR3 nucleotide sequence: TGTGCCAGCAGCCCCTCTGGGACAGGGCCTTACGAGCAGTACTTC.